The clone carrying this T cell receptor (beta chain) was seen just once. Method: immunoSEQ multiplex PCR; TCRdb's copy keeps in-frame clones and lacks some. The table shows about 180,000 clones, with roughly nine tenths occurring only once. The data derive from a study of control samples from healthy donors and cancer patients. The CDR3 totals 15 residues. Germline lookup yields CDR1 SGHAT and CDR2 FQNNGV. V lost 6 bases to trimming and J lost 3 bases, with 16 bases between them. The chain carries TRBV11-2 and TRBJ2-3; D might be TRBD1 or TRBD2, each matching 5 bases. The sequencing input was blood. The clonotype originates from a man younger than 40 in good health. In DNA, the CDR3 is TGTGCCAGCAGTCGTTATCGGGGCAAAACAGATACGCAGTATTTT. Its translation: CASSRYRGKTDTQYF. Looking up the rest from reference TRBV11-2 and TRBJ2-3 gives the full variable domain: EAGVAQSPRYKIIEKRQSVAFWCNPISGHATLYWYQQILGQGPKLLIQFQNNGVVDDSQLPKDRFSAERLKGVDSTLKIQPAKLEDSAVYLCASSRYRGKTDTQYFGPGTRLTVL.